The sequence of this TCR beta chain was determined in a study of T cell responses to AZD1222 COVID-19 vaccine. Study outcomes and limitations: Repertoire sampling happened only post peak T cell response.

Concerning this clone: Its antigen is undetermined.

The protocol was immunoSEQ multiplex PCR, while the TCRdb copy is restricted to in-frame clones and leaves out a portion. The sample carries approximately 110,000 clones, roughly 90% recorded once. Trimming shortened V by 1 base and J by 5 bases, and 11 bases separated the two germline ends. CDR3 length equals 14 residues. Per the germline V gene, CDR1 is MNHEY and CDR2 is SMNVEV (reference sequence). Sample: peripheral blood, taken on day 0 of AZD1222 vaccination. The TCR was taken from an adult in good health. The V and J genes are TRBV27 and TRBJ1-1; perhaps TRBD1 as D (5 bases). CDR3 loop: CASSLFSGGTEAFF. CDR3 nucleotides: TGTGCCAGCAGTTTATTCTCTGGGGGGACTGAAGCTTTCTTT.